These 30 T cell receptor beta chains share one sample of origin, sequenced in a study of blood T cell repertoires in COVID-19. Only in-frame clones appear in the TCRdb table, and some are missing; sequencing was by immunoSEQ multiplex PCR. The table lists fewer than 450,000 clones, under 95% of them singletons. Sequenced material: peripheral blood. The receptors here all came from a woman aged 18-35 years who had recovered from COVID-19.

The chain combines TRBV18 with TRBJ1-1; TRBD1 matches 7 bases. V lost 2 bases and J lost 4; bases outside the gene matches: 4. Germline V gene lookup returns CDR1 KGHSH and CDR2 LQKENI. The CDR3 spans 14 residues. This CDR3 is CASSPSRGSTEAFF. The CDR3, as DNA: TGTGCCAGCTCACCAAGCAGGGGGAGCACTGAAGCTTTCTTT.

The chain links TRBV6-6 to TRBJ1-1; D is uncertain. Trimming pared 3 bases from V and 5 bases from J, leaving 19 bases between. Germline V lookup: CDR1 MNHNY, CDR2 SVGAGI (reference sequence). This CDR3 is 16 amino acids long. The CDR3 sequence is CASSYPLGRSTTEAFF. The CDR3 DNA is TGTGCCAGCAGTTATCCCCTGGGCAGATCAACGACTGAAGCTTTCTTT.

The sample holds one count of this clone. The rearrangement uses TRBV6-2 or TRBV6-3 and TRBJ1-5, with unresolved D. From germline, CDR1 is MNHEY and CDR2 SVGEGT. Trimming shortened V by 6 bases and J by 1 base, and 16 bases separated the two germline ends. CDR3 length: 16 amino acids. In DNA form, the CDR3 reads TGTGCCAGCAGCTCGACCAATGGACTGAGCAATCAGCCCCAGCATTTT. Translating it yields CASSSTNGLSNQPQHF.

This rearrangement joins TRBV11-2 to TRBJ2-7; 8 bases match TRBD1. Unmatched junction bases numbered 2, after V lost 1 base and J lost 0 bases. CDR3 length: 15 amino acids. The V gene's germline CDR1 is SGHAT and CDR2 FQNNGV. The CDR3, as DNA: TGTGCCAGCAGCTTAGGGACAGGGAGCTCCTACGAGCAGTACGTC. It codes for CASSLGTGSSYEQYV.

The genes are TRBV6-5 and TRBJ2-5; the D gene is possibly TRBD2 (6 bases). Germline CDR1 reads MNHEY; CDR2 reads SVGAGI. V was shortened by 2 bases and J by 5 bases, with 12 bases between the two germline ends. The CDR3 spans 14 residues. CDR3 loop: CASSYTTRSETQYF. The CDR3 nucleotides are TGTGCCAGCAGTTACACGACTAGATCGGAGACCCAGTACTTC.

V usage is TRBV24-1 and J usage is TRBJ2-1; TRBD2 might be the D (5 bases). The germline V and J ends were trimmed by 5 bases and 2 bases, with 9 bases remaining between them. The CDR3 totals 14 residues. Germline V gene lookup returns CDR1 KGHDR and CDR2 SFDVKD. The CDR3 sequence is CATSGKRTYNEQFF. Written as DNA, the CDR3 is TGTGCCACCAGTGGGAAGCGGACCTACAATGAGCAGTTCTTC.

The genes are TRBV28 and TRBJ1-2; 9 positions agree with TRBD1. CDR3 length: 15 residues. Germline lookup yields CDR1 MDHEN and CDR2 SYDVKM. Unmatched junction bases numbered 9, after V lost 5 bases and J lost 5 bases. The CDR3 coding sequence is TGTGCCAGCAGTCTCACTCGGACAGGGGTATATGGCTACACCTTC. Protein sequence: CASSLTRTGVYGYTF.

This chain joins TRBV6-2 or TRBV6-3 and TRBJ2-7; D possibly corresponds to TRBD1 (6 bases). The CDR3 loop spans 12 amino acids. Germline V gives CDR1 MNHEY, CDR2 SVGEGT. The V end lost 4 bases, the J end lost 5 bases, and 9 bases lay between the germline ends. CDR3 sequence reads: CASSSGAHEQYV. The CDR3 DNA follows: TGTGCCAGCAGTTCAGGGGCCCACGAGCAGTACGTC.

DNA for the CDR3: TGTGCCAGCAGCTCAAGACAGGTGGGGTTGGAGACCCAGTACTTC. Translating it yields CASSSRQVGLETQYF. V usage is TRBV5-8 and J usage is TRBJ2-5; a weak D match, TRBD1 (6 bases). With 3 bases removed from V and 5 bases from J, the gap between germline ends came to 17 bases. Germline assignment: CDR1 SGHTS and CDR2 YDEGEE. The CDR3 has 15 residues.

V is TRBV5-1 and J is TRBJ2-1; TRBD2 agrees at 9 bases. Losses at the gene ends were 0 bases for V and 5 bases for J; bases not matched to a gene: 3. Germline V lookup: CDR1 SGHRS, CDR2 YFSETQ. The length of the CDR3 is 15 residues. The CDR3 nucleotides are TGCGCCAGCAGCTTGGGTGCGGGAGGGGACAATGAGCAGTTCTTC. Protein sequence: CASSLGAGGDNEQFF.

The chain recombines TRBV9 with TRBJ2-3, with TRBD2 identical over 7 bases. The ends lost 5 bases at V and 0 bases at J; junction bases unmatched: 9. Germline CDR1 SGDLS, CDR2 YYNGEE. The CDR3 has 16 amino acids. The CDR3 DNA reads as TGTGCCAGCAGACCTATACTAGCGCCGAGCACAGATACGCAGTATTTT. It codes for CASRPILAPSTDTQYF. Together with reference TRBV9 and TRBJ2-3, the CDR3 gives the full variable domain: DSGVTQTPKHLITATGQRVTLRCSPRSGDLSVYWYQQSLDQGLQFLIQYYNGEERAKGNILERFSAQQFPDLHSELNLSSLELGDSALYFCASRPILAPSTDTQYFGPGTRLTVL.

The V call is TRBV30, the J call TRBJ1-6, with 8 positions matching TRBD1. The CDR3 is 18 residues long. Trimming cost V 1 base and J 5 bases; bases outside gene matches: 13. From germline, CDR1 is GTSNPN and CDR2 SVGIG (reference sequence). CDR3 loop: CAWSGPRPTGGDNSPLHF. The CDR3 DNA is TGTGCCTGGAGTGGCCCCAGACCAACAGGGGGAGATAATTCACCCCTCCACTTT.

For this clone: Other DNA sequences in the same sample also yield this CDR3. The genes are TRBV4-3 and TRBJ1-2; 10 nucleotides align to TRBD1. V gave up 3 bases and J gave up 0 bases; unmatched junction bases: 1. Germline CDR1 is LGHNA and CDR2 is YSLEER. CDR3 size: 15 residues. The CDR3: CASSQGTGANYGYTF. The CDR3 nucleotides read TGCGCCAGCAGCCAGGGGACAGGGGCTAACTATGGCTACACCTTC.

This chain uses TRBV18 with TRBJ1-2, with D maybe TRBD1 (5 bases). Germline-derived CDR1 and CDR2 are KGHSH and LQKENI. This CDR3 is built from 15 residues. The germline V and J ends were trimmed by 2 bases and 8 bases, with 18 bases remaining between them. CDR3: CASSPMTVTVQGYTF. The DNA for the CDR3 is TGTGCCAGCTCACCAATGACAGTTACGGTTCAGGGCTACACCTTC.

The CDR3 here is CAWSGHRGHYEQYV. In DNA, the CDR3 is TGTGCCTGGAGTGGGCACAGGGGGCACTACGAGCAGTACGTC. The chain carries TRBV30 and TRBJ2-7; TRBD1 matches 9 bases. V was pared by 1 base and J by 3 bases, with 4 bases of the junction left unmatched. This CDR3 is 14 amino acids long. From germline, CDR1 is GTSNPN and CDR2 SVGIG (reference sequence).

This chain connects TRBV30 to TRBJ2-1, with 9 bases aligning to TRBD1. Germline lookup yields CDR1 GTSNPN and CDR2 SVGIG (reference sequence). This CDR3 contains 15 residues. After removal of 5 bases from V and 6 bases from J, the junction contained 11 bases not matched to a gene. DNA for the CDR3: TGTGCCTGGGTTCCTACGGGACAGGGCTTCAATGAGCAGTTCTTC. Translating gives CAWVPTGQGFNEQFF. The variable domain in full, completed from reference TRBV30 and TRBJ2-1, reads SQTIHQWPATLVQPVGSPLSLECTVEGTSNPNLYWYRQAAGRGLQLLFYSVGIGQISSEVPQNLSASRPQDRQFILSSKKLLLSDSGFYLCAWVPTGQGFNEQFFGPGTRLTVL.

V and J are TRBV4-1 and TRBJ1-2; 8 nucleotides line up with TRBD1. The CDR3 covers 18 residues. V shed 0 bases, J shed 7 bases, and the junction held 16 bases outside the gene matches. The germline CDR1 and CDR2 sequences are MGHRA and YSYEKL. The CDR3 region has the DNA TGCGCCAGCAGCCAAGAGTCCGTCATTCGACAGGGGCAATCTGGCTACACCTTC. Translated: CASSQESVIRQGQSGYTF.

This chain links TRBV15 with TRBJ1-1; a possible D gene is TRBD1 (6 bases). Looked up from germline, CDR1 is LNHNV and CDR2 is YYDKDF (reference sequence). This CDR3 has 14 amino acids. Trimming cost V 8 bases and J 0 bases, with 13 bases left between them. The CDR3 nucleotides are TGTGCCACCGGGGGGGCCCGGATGAACACTGAAGCTTTCTTT. Amino acid sequence: CATGGARMNTEAFF.

The chain uses TRBV6-5 and TRBJ1-5, with D hard to call. Trimming removed 6 bases from V and 3 bases from J, with 9 bases in between. In germline, CDR1 is MNHEY, CDR2 SVGAGI. The CDR3 is 13 amino acids. The chain's CDR3 is CASSRSVNQPQHF. CDR3 DNA: TGTGCCAGCAGCCGGTCGGTCAATCAGCCCCAGCATTTT.

CDR3 protein: CASSTTTGFYTF. In DNA, the CDR3 is TGTGCCAGCAGTACGACCACAGGGTTCTACACCTTC. The chain carries TRBV27 and TRBJ1-2; D is perhaps TRBD1 (6 bases). The V gene's germline CDR1 is MNHEY and CDR2 SMNVEV (reference sequence). The CDR3 has 12 residues. V was cut by 5 bases and J by 10 bases, with 14 bases left in between.

The chain employs TRBV10-3 and TRBJ2-3, with 9 bases matching TRBD2. The CDR3 runs 18 residues. After removal of 4 bases from V and 6 bases from J, the junction contained 17 bases not matched to a gene. Germline V CDR1 and CDR2: ENHRY, SYGVKD. CDR3 bases: TGTGCCATCAGTGGGCCCCCGGGACTAGCAGGATCTTTCGATACGCAGTATTTT. This codes for CAISGPPGLAGSFDTQYF.

The rearrangement links TRBV19 to TRBJ1-4, with no clear D. V lost 1 base and J 7 bases, leaving 13 bases between the germline ends. The CDR3 is made up of 15 amino acids. Germline-derived CDR1 and CDR2 are LNHDA and SQIVND (reference sequence). This CDR3 reads CASSIGPGVGEKLFF. The CDR3 DNA sequence: TGTGCCAGTAGTATAGGGCCCGGGGTAGGTGAAAAACTGTTTTTT.

The chain joins TRBV9 to TRBJ2-1; 7 positions agree with TRBD2. With V trimmed by 7 bases and J by 8 bases, 9 bases remained unmatched. Germline CDR1 reads SGDLS; CDR2 reads YYNGEE. The CDR3 totals 13 residues. CDR3 residues: CASGLAASDEQFF. The CDR3 DNA follows: TGTGCCAGCGGGCTAGCGGCCTCGGATGAGCAGTTCTTC.

The chain couples TRBV25-1 to TRBJ1-2, with D maybe TRBD1 (6 bases). Germline V gene lookup returns CDR1 MGHDK and CDR2 SYGVNS. V was trimmed by 1 base and J by 4 bases, leaving 16 bases between them. The CDR3 loop spans 16 amino acids. This CDR3 reads CASSEFGGGSAYGYTF. The CDR3 DNA is TGTGCCAGCAGTGAATTTGGGGGGGGCTCTGCCTATGGCTACACCTTC.

V is TRBV9 and J is TRBJ2-3; 11 bases line up with TRBD2. V lost 4 bases and J lost 2; bases outside the gene matches: 6. This CDR3 is 16 amino acids long. In germline, CDR1 is SGDLS, CDR2 YYNGEE. CDR3 nucleotide sequence: TGTGCCAGCAGCCCAAAGACTAGCGGGACCACAGATACGCAGTATTTT. Amino acid sequence: CASSPKTSGTTDTQYF.

The rearrangement uses TRBV6-6 and TRBJ2-7; 11 bases map to TRBD2. The CDR3 totals 14 residues. Looked up from germline, CDR1 is MNHNY and CDR2 is SVGAGI (reference sequence). The V segment lost 5 bases and the J segment 6 bases; nucleotides outside the gene matches: 6. CDR3 DNA sequence: TGTGCCAGCAGTACCAGCCTAGCGGGAGGCGAGCAGTACGTC. This encodes CASSTSLAGGEQYV.

The chain combines TRBV7-9 with TRBJ1-6, with D perhaps matching TRBD1 (6 bases). Germline CDR1 and CDR2: SEHNR and FQNEAQ (reference sequence). CDR3 size: 13 residues. With 7 bases removed from V and 14 bases from J, the gap between germline ends came to 18 bases. In nucleotides, the CDR3 is TGTGCCAGCACCCAACAAGGGGGAAAAACCCTCCACTTT. Its translation: CASTQQGGKTLHF. The full variable domain, its missing parts supplied by reference TRBV7-9 and TRBJ1-6, is DTGVSQNPRHKITKRGQNVTFRCDPISEHNRLYWYRQTLGQGPEFLTYFQNEAQLEKSRLLSDRFSAERPKGSFSTLEIQRTEQGDSAMYLCASTQQGGKTLHFGNGTRLTVT.

CDR3 sequence reads: CASSQEPLLPNTEAFF. CDR3 bases: TGTGCCAGCAGCCAAGAACCACTGCTACCCAACACTGAAGCTTTCTTT. J is TRBJ1-1 and V is TRBV3-1 (or the pseudogene TRBV3-2); D not resolved. The length of the CDR3 is 16 residues. Between the trimmed V and J ends, which lost 0 bases and 2 bases, there was a span of 13 bases. Looked up from germline, CDR1 is LGHDT and CDR2 is YNNKEL (reference sequence).

This clone was picked up one time. J is TRBJ1-4 and V is TRBV22-1; the listed D gene, TRBD1, was not tested against the DNA. TRBV22-1 is a documented pseudogene. This CDR3 has 17 residues. The CDR3 DNA reads as TGTCCTGGGAGCGCACCGGCAGGGTCCTCAACTAATGAAAAACTGTTTTTT. Protein: CPGSAPAGSSTNEKLFF.

The chain uses TRBV18 and TRBJ1-1; 9 bases match TRBD1. Germline CDR1 and CDR2: KGHSH and LQKENI. CDR3 length equals 12 residues. V lost 4 bases to trimming and J lost 10 bases; unmatched junction nucleotides: 4. This CDR3 is CASSQTGGTAFF. The CDR3 DNA sequence: TGTGCCAGCTCACAAACAGGGGGCACAGCTTTCTTT.